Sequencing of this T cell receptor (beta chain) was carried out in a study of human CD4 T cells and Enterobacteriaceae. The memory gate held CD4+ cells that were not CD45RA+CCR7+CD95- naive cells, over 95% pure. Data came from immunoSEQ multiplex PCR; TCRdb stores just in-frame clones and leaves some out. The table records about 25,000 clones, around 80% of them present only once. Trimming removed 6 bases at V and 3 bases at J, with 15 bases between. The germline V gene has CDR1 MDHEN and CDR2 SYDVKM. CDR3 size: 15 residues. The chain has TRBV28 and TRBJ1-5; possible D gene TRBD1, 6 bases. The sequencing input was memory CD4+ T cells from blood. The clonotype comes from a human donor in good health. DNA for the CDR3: TGTGCCAGCAGATCAGGGGCTCGACCCAATCAGCCCCAGCATTTT. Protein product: CASRSGARPNQPQHF.